The present T cell receptor beta chain was sequenced within a study of CD8 T cells in ankylosing spondylitis. V was pared by 2 bases and J by 2 bases, with 16 bases between. The CDR3 is 16 residues long. Comment on this clonotype: Its target is not known.

Molecular-barcoded quantitative 5'-RACE produced these TCR beta libraries. TCRdb passed the 5' RACE reads through MiXCR, listing each CDR3 protein once. This table has roughly 180,000 distinct CDR3 sequences, approximately 10% appearing once. Whole-study results and caveats: CD8+ by phenotype, disease-linked clones were relatively rare in peripheral blood. It appeared that ankylosing spondylitis blood was characterized by a TCR beta motif of under ten highly homologous variants.

The origin of this receptor is a male donor with ankylosing spondylitis or in good health (not recorded which). The chain couples TRBV12-3 or TRBV12-4 to TRBJ2-7; D not certain. Sample: blood, either unsorted or a sorted T cell fraction (not recorded which). CDR3 coding DNA: TGTGCCAGCAGTTTATATAAGGCAGCAGAAACCTACGAGCAGTACTTC. The encoded protein is CASSLYKAAETYEQYF.